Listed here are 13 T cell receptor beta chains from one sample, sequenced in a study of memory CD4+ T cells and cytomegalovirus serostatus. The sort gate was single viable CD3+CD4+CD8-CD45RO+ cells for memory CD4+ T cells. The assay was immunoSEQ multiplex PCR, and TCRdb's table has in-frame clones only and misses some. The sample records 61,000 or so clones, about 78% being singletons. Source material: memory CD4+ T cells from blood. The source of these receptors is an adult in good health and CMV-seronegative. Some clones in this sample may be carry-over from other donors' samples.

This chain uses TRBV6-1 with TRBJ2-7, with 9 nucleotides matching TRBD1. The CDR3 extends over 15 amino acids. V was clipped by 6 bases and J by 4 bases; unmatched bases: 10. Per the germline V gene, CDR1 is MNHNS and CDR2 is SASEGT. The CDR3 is CASRWVETGGYEQYF. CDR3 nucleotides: TGTGCCAGCAGATGGGTGGAGACAGGGGGATACGAGCAGTACTTC.

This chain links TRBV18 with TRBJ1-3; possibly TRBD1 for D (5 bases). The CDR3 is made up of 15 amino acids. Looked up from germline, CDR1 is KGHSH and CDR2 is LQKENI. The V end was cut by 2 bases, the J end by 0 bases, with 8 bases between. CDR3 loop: CASSPSQGSGNTIYF. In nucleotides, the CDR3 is TGTGCCAGCTCACCATCCCAGGGCTCTGGAAACACCATATATTTT.

Here the CDR3 reads CASSQGILYNSPLHF. The CDR3 coding sequence is TGCGCCAGCAGCCAAGGGATTCTCTATAATTCACCCCTCCACTTT. The chain is built from TRBV4-3 and TRBJ1-6; D is unclear. V shed 1 base and J shed 3 bases, with 7 bases lying between them. Germline values: CDR1 LGHNA, CDR2 YSLEER. The CDR3 runs 15 residues.

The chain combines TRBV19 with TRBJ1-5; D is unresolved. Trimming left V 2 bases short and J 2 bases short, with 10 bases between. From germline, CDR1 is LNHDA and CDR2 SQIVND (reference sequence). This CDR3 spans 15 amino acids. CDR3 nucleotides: TGTGCCAGTAGTATAAGAGGGTTGGGCAATCAGCCCCAGCATTTT. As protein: CASSIRGLGNQPQHF.

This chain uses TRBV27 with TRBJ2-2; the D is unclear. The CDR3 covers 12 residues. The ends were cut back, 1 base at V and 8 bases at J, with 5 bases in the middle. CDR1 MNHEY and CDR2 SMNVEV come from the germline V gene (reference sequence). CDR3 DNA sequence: TGTGCCAGCAGTTTATGGGGAGGGGAGCTGTTTTTT. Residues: CASSLWGGELFF.

CDR3 DNA: TGTGCCAGCAGCTTTGCAGGGGGCGGTCCAGAGACCCAGTACTTC. Protein product: CASSFAGGGPETQYF. The chain has TRBV5-4 and TRBJ2-5; 8 bases are a match to TRBD1. Germline V gene sequence: CDR1 SGHNT, CDR2 YYREEE (reference sequence). After removal of 2 bases from V and 4 bases from J, the junction contained 7 bases not matched to a gene. The CDR3 sequence is 15 residues long.

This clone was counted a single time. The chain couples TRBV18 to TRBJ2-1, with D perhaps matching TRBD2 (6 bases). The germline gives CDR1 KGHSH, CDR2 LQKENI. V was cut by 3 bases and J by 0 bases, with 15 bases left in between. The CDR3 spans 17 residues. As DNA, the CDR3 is TGTGCCAGCTCACCTAGGACGGGGAGGAGCTCCTACAATGAGCAGTTCTTC. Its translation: CASSPRTGRSSYNEQFF.

The CDR3 region is CASSYSSGTGIGAFF. The CDR3 DNA reads as TGTGCCAGCAGTTACTCCTCCGGGACAGGGATCGGAGCTTTCTTT. The chain employs TRBV6-5 and TRBJ1-1, with 9 positions matching TRBD1. This CDR3 region has 15 residues. V was clipped by 0 bases and J by 10 bases; unmatched bases: 9. Germline V gene data show CDR1 as MNHEY and CDR2 as SVGAGI.

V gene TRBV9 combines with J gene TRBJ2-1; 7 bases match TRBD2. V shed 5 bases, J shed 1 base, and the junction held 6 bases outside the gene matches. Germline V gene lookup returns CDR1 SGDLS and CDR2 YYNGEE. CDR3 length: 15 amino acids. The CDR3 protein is CASSSAGVSYNEQFF. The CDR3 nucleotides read TGTGCCAGCAGTTCCGCGGGGGTTTCCTACAATGAGCAGTTCTTC.

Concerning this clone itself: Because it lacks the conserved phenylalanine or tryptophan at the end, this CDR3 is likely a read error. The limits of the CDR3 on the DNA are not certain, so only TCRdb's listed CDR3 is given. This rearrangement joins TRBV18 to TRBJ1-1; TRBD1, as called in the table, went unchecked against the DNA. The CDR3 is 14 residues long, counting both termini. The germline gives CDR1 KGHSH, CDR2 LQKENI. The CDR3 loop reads CASSPPSQGGRPKV.

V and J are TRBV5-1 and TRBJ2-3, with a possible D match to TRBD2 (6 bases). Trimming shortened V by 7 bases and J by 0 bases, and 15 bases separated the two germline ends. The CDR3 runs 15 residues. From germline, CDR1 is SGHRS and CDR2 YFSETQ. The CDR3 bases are TGCGCCAGCGGCGTAGGTGCGGGAAGCACAGATACGCAGTATTTT. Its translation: CASGVGAGSTDTQYF.

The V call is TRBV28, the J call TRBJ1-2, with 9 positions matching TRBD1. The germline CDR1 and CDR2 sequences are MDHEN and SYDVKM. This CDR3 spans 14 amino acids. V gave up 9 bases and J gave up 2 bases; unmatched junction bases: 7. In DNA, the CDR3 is TGTGCCAGTGCAACAGGGGGCTCAAACTATGGCTACACCTTC. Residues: CASATGGSNYGYTF.

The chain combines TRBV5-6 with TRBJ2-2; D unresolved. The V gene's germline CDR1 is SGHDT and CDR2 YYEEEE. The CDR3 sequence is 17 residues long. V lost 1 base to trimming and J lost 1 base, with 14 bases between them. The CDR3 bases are TGTGCCAGCAGCTTGCAGACGGGCCAGCGGAACACCGGGGAGCTGTTTTTT. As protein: CASSLQTGQRNTGELFF.